This T cell receptor (beta chain) was sequenced for a study of Ad26.COV2.S vaccination and SARS-CoV-2 variants. Study findings and constraints: Individuals receiving vaccine had higher spike-specific TCR breadth than placebo recipients did.

In regard to this clone: Its antigen remains unidentified.

Documented treatment: some 19 received Ad26.COV2.S at low or high dose, single or two shots; a few received placebo; per-sample allocation not given. Specimen acquisition occurred on day 63 following the initial vaccine or placebo injection. The shot given was an Ad26 vector that makes Wuhan-strain SARS-CoV-2 spike. Germline CDR1 reads MNHEY; CDR2 reads SMNVEV (reference sequence). V shed 7 bases and J shed 3 bases, with 17 bases lying between them. The CDR3 spans 15 residues. Clones were sequenced by immunoSEQ multiplex PCR, and TCRdb holds only the in-frame ones, with some missing. There are some 410,000 clones in the sample; about 90% occur only once, and under 2% lies in the top ten.

The rearrangement uses TRBV27 and TRBJ2-3; D not resolved. The source is a person aged 18 to 59 who received the Ad26.COV2.S COVID-19 vaccine or a placebo. The sample was peripheral blood, taken in a trial of Ad26.COV2.S vaccine versus placebo. The CDR3 here is CASKRLGLGTDTQYF. The CDR3 DNA sequence: TGTGCCAGCAAACGCCTCGGGTTAGGGACAGATACGCAGTATTTT.